This TCR beta chain emerged from a study of CD8+ T cells in alopecia areata. From germline, CDR1 is SGHTA and CDR2 FQGNSA. The CDR3 length is 11 residues. V shed 1 base and J shed 5 bases, with 3 bases lying between them. Sequencing used cDNA as its template, made by extracting RNA and reverse transcribing it. The protocol was immunoSEQ multiplex PCR, while the TCRdb copy is restricted to in-frame clones and leaves out a portion. The data show some 210,000 clones, approximately 52% seen once. This TCR was recovered from a human donor with alopecia areata. The chain uses TRBV7-2 and TRBJ2-7; D call uncertain. Sequences were derived from CD4+ T cells sorted from blood, sampled at week 0. In DNA, the CDR3 is TGTGCCAGCAGCTTAGTCGACGAGCAGTACTTC. Protein: CASSLVDEQYF.